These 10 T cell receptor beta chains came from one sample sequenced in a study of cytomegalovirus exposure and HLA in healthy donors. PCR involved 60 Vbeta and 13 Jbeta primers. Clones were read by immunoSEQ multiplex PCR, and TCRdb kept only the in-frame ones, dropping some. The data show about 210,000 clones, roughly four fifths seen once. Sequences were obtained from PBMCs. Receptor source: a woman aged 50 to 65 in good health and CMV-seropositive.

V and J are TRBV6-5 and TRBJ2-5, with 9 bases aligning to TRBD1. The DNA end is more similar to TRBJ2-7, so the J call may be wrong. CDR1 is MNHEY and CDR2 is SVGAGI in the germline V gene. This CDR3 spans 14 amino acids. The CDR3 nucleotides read TGTGCCAGCAGACCCAAGACAGGGGGCTACGAGCAGTACTTC. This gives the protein CASRPKTGGYEQYF.

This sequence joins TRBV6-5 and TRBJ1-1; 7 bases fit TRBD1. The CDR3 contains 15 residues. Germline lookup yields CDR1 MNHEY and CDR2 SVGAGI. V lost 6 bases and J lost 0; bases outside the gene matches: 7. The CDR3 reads CASRSPGQLNTEAFF. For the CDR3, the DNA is TGTGCCAGCAGATCCCCGGGACAGCTGAACACTGAAGCTTTCTTT.

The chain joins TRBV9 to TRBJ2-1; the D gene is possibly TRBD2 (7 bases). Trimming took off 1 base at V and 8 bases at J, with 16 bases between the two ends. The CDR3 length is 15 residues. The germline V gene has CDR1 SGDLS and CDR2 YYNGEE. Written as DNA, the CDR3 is TGTGCCAGCAGCGTAACTGTAGGGGGGGGGTATGAGCAGTTCTTC. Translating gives CASSVTVGGGYEQFF.

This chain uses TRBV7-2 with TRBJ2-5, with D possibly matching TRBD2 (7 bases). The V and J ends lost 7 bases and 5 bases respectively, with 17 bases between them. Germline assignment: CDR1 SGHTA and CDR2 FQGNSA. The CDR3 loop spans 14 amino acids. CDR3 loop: CASIRTGGRETQYF. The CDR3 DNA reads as TGTGCCAGCATCCGAACCGGGGGGCGGGAGACCCAGTACTTC.

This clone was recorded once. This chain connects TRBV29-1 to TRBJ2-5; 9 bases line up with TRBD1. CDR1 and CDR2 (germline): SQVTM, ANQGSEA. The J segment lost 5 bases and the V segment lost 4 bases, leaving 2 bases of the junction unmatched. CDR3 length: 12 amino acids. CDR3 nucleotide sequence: TGCAGCGTTGGACAGGGGGATGAGACCCAGTACTTC. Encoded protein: CSVGQGDETQYF.

The DNA for the CDR3 is TGTGCCAGCTCATCTCGACTAGCGGGGGGCACAGATACGCAGTATTTT. Protein: CASSSRLAGGTDTQYF. V is TRBV18 and J is TRBJ2-3; TRBD2 agrees at 12 bases. Losses at the gene ends were 5 bases for V and 1 base for J; bases not matched to a gene: 4. CDR1 is KGHSH, CDR2 LQKENI, per germline. This CDR3 region has 16 residues.

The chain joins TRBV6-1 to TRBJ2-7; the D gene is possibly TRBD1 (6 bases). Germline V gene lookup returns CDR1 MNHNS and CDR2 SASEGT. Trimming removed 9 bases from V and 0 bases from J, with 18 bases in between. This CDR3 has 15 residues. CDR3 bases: TGTGCCAGTAGATGGGGGCAGGGTTTCTCCTACGAGCAGTACTTC. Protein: CASRWGQGFSYEQYF.

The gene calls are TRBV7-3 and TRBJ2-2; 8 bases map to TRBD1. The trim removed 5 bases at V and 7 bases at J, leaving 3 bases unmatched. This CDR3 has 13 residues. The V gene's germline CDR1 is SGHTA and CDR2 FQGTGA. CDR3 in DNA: TGTGCCAGCAGCCCAACAGGGGGCGGGGAGCTGTTTTTT. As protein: CASSPTGGGELFF.

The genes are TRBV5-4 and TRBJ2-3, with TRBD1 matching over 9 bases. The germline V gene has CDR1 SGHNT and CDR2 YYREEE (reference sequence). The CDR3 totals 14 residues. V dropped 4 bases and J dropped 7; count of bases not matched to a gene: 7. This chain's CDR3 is CASSPGTGMNTQYF. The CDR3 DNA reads TGTGCCAGCAGCCCCGGGACAGGGATGAATACGCAGTATTTT.

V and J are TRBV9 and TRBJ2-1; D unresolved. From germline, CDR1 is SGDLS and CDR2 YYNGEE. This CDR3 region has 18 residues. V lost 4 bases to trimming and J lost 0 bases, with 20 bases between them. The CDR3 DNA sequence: TGTGCCAGCAGCCCCCCAAAAATGGGCCCACGCTCCTACAATGAGCAGTTCTTC. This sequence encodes CASSPPKMGPRSYNEQFF.